These 7 T cell receptor beta chains were all obtained from the same sample, sequenced in a study of T cells in Graves' hyperthyroidism and ophthalmopathy. Amplification yielded TCR beta CDR3 regions, with RNA transcripts as the source. HTBI primers drove first-round RT-PCR of the TCR CDR3. A single record per CDR3 protein comes from TCRdb applying MiXCR to the multiplex PCR reads. This sample yields about 410,000 distinct CDR3 sequences, of which roughly 14% are seen a single time; less than 15% belongs to the top ten. The sequenced material came from blood. Receptor source: a man aged 18 to 29 with Graves' ophthalmopathy.

A note on this clonotype: This likely comes from a read error, as the CDR3 has no conserved phenylalanine or tryptophan at its end. The gene calls are TRBV7-9 and TRBJ1-3; 7 bases align to TRBD1. The CDR3 extends over 12 amino acids. The germline CDR1 and CDR2 sequences are SEHNR and FQNEAQ (reference sequence). The CDR3 coding sequence is TGTGTGTCCGGGACAGCTGGAAACACCATATATCTT. It yields the protein CVSGTAGNTIYL.

The sample holds many counts of this clonotype. The chain carries TRBV5-6 and TRBJ1-2; no definite D call. The CDR3 sequence is 14 residues long. V was trimmed by 1 base and J by 1 base, leaving 8 bases between them. CDR1 and CDR2 (germline): SGHDT, YYEEEE. The CDR3 region has the DNA TGTGCCAGCAGCTTGTCTGTGGGTAACTATGGCTACACCTTC. Amino acids: CASSLSVGNYGYTF.

In this sample, this clonotype turned up a few times. The chain recombines TRBV19 with TRBJ2-5; 7 nucleotides agree with TRBD2. This CDR3 region has 14 residues. Germline V gives CDR1 LNHDA, CDR2 SQIVND (reference sequence). Unmatched junction bases numbered 13, after V lost 10 bases and J lost 5 bases. In DNA form, the CDR3 reads TGTGCCACCACGTCGGGGAGGGCCGGGGAGACCCAGTACTTC. This gives the protein CATTSGRAGETQYF. Full variable domain (missing parts from reference TRBV19 and TRBJ2-5): DGGITQSPKYLFRKEGQNVTLSCEQNLNHDAMYWYRQDPGQGLRLIYYSQIVNDFQKGDIAEGYSVSREKKESFPLTVTSAQKNPTAFYLCATTSGRAGETQYFGPGTRLLVL.

The chain recombines TRBV27 with TRBJ2-7; D gene unclear. Germline CDR1 reads MNHEY; CDR2 reads SMNVEV (reference sequence). Trimming stripped 0 bases from V and 3 bases from J, with 12 bases between. The CDR3 extends over 15 amino acids. This chain's CDR3 is CASSLSLTYYYEQYF. CDR3 sequence (DNA): TGTGCCAGCAGTTTATCTCTGACATATTACTACGAGCAGTACTTC.

This clonotype was detected a few times. The rearrangement joins TRBV9 to TRBJ2-5; a weak D match, TRBD1 (5 bases). In germline, CDR1 is SGDLS, CDR2 YYNGEE. V was cut by 2 bases and J by 3 bases, with 5 bases left in between. There are 12 residues in the CDR3. For the CDR3, the DNA is TGTGCCAGCAGCGTGACAGAAGAGACCCAGTACTTC. It encodes CASSVTEETQYF.

This clonotype was counted ten times or more. The chain has TRBV9 and TRBJ2-3, with a possible D match to TRBD1 (5 bases). Germline loops: CDR1 SGDLS, CDR2 YYNGEE. The V and J ends lost 0 bases and 2 bases respectively, with 7 bases between them. The CDR3 is 14 amino acids. The chain's CDR3 is CASSVVRVTDTQYF. CDR3 in DNA: TGTGCCAGCAGCGTAGTCAGGGTCACAGATACGCAGTATTTT.

This clonotype was seen many times. The chain recombines TRBV12-5 with TRBJ2-7; D possibly corresponds to TRBD2 (5 bases). Germline lookup yields CDR1 LGHNT and CDR2 FRNRAP. Trimming cost V 1 base and J 3 bases, with 10 bases left between them. The CDR3 consists of 14 residues. This chain's CDR3 is CASGLAGLVYEQYF. CDR3 in DNA: TGTGCTAGTGGTTTGGCCGGACTGGTCTACGAGCAGTACTTC. The entire variable domain, with the rest obtained from reference TRBV12-5 and TRBJ2-7, is as follows: DARVTQTPRHKVTEMGQEVTMRCQPILGHNTVFWYRQTMMQGLELLAYFRNRAPLDDSGMPKDRFSAEMPDATLATLKIQPSEPRDSAVYFCASGLAGLVYEQYFGPGTRLTVT.